A single sample is the source of the 25 T cell receptor beta chains below, sequenced in a study of cytomegalovirus exposure and HLA in healthy donors. PCR amplification relied on 60 Vbeta primers (plus 13 Jbeta primers). Assay: immunoSEQ multiplex PCR; the TCRdb copy retains only in-frame clones and omits some. The sample yields 90,000 to 120,000 clones, 60% to 80% seen once. The sequenced sample was PBMCs. The receptors stem from a woman aged 18 to 35 in good health and CMV-seropositive.

The V call is TRBV2, the J call TRBJ2-2; a possible D gene is TRBD1 (5 bases). V was cut by 1 base and J by 3 bases, with 12 bases left in between. Looked up from germline, CDR1 is SNHLY and CDR2 is FYNNEI. The CDR3 is 16 residues long. In DNA, the CDR3 is TGTGCCAGCAGTGAAGTTTCAGGGCGTGACACCGGGGAGCTGTTTTTT. It codes for CASSEVSGRDTGELFF.

V is TRBV7-8 and J is TRBJ2-1; D possibly corresponds to TRBD1 (6 bases). CDR1 is SGHVS and CDR2 is FQNEAQ in the germline V gene. This CDR3 comprises 13 residues. Trimming shortened V by 4 bases and J by 7 bases, and 11 bases separated the two germline ends. CDR3 DNA: TGTGCCAGCAGCTCGTTTGACAGGAATGAGCAGTTCTTC. Translating gives CASSSFDRNEQFF.

The chain recombines TRBV28 with TRBJ2-7, with TRBD2 as a possible D gene (5 bases). The CDR3 is 15 amino acids. Germline CDR1 reads MDHEN; CDR2 reads SYDVKM. Trimming left V 2 bases short and J 0 bases short, with 11 bases between. The CDR3 DNA sequence: TGTGCCAGCAGTTTAGGGAGCACCCTCTCCTACGAGCAGTACTTC. It encodes CASSLGSTLSYEQYF.

J is TRBJ1-1 and V is TRBV9; 9 nucleotides align to TRBD1. J was trimmed by 4 bases and V by 3 bases; bases with no gene match: 7. The CDR3 is 15 amino acids. CDR1 and CDR2 from the germline V gene are SGDLS and YYNGEE. The CDR3 spells CASSGGTGPGTEAFF. Here the CDR3 DNA reads TGTGCCAGCAGCGGGGGGACAGGGCCAGGCACTGAAGCTTTCTTT.

The rearrangement joins TRBV20-1 to TRBJ2-5; D remains ambiguous. CDR1 is DFQATT and CDR2 is SNEGSKA in the germline V gene (reference sequence). Trimming took 6 bases from V and 5 from J, leaving 7 bases between them. This CDR3 is 10 amino acids long. The CDR3 here is CSALEETQYF. In nucleotides, the CDR3 is TGCAGTGCGCTAGAGGAGACCCAGTACTTC.

The CDR3 reads CASSYSGARRYNEQFF. The CDR3 region has the DNA TGTGCCAGCAGTTACTCTGGTGCCAGGAGGTACAATGAGCAGTTCTTC. This rearrangement joins TRBV6-6 to TRBJ2-1; D is perhaps TRBD2 (5 bases). Germline assignment: CDR1 MNHNY and CDR2 SVGAGI (reference sequence). The CDR3 covers 16 residues. V was pared by 0 bases and J by 4 bases, with 13 bases between.

This rearrangement joins TRBV5-1 to TRBJ2-3; weak D call: TRBD1 (5 bases). This CDR3 region has 13 residues. CDR1 and CDR2 from the germline V gene are SGHRS and YFSETQ. V gave up 4 bases and J gave up 2 bases, with 8 bases separating them. CDR3 region: CASSIGHTDTQYF. The DNA for the CDR3 is TGCGCCAGCAGCATCGGACACACAGATACGCAGTATTTT.

This chain links TRBV5-1 with TRBJ2-7, with D tentatively TRBD1 (6 bases). Germline CDR1 and CDR2: SGHRS and YFSETQ. The CDR3 spans 15 residues. V lost 0 bases and J 4 bases, leaving 14 bases between the germline ends. CDR3 residues: CASSLGPGTLYEQYF. The DNA for the CDR3 is TGCGCCAGCAGCTTGGGCCCCGGGACATTGTACGAGCAGTACTTC.

CDR3 residues: CASSLGRALNTEAFF. CDR3 in DNA: TGTGCCAGCAGTTTAGGCAGGGCTCTGAACACTGAAGCTTTCTTT. The V and J genes are TRBV27 and TRBJ1-1, with D possibly matching TRBD1 (5 bases). V was shortened by 2 bases and J by 0 bases, with 10 bases between the two germline ends. Germline V lookup: CDR1 MNHEY, CDR2 SMNVEV (reference sequence). The CDR3 covers 15 residues.

The chain joins TRBV7-9 to TRBJ2-2; D is perhaps TRBD1 (6 bases). The V end was cut by 4 bases, the J end by 0 bases, with 12 bases between. The CDR3 has 16 amino acids. CDR1 SEHNR and CDR2 FQNEAQ come from the germline V gene (reference sequence). The CDR3 reads CASSSRAGANTGELFF. The DNA for the CDR3 is TGTGCCAGCAGCTCCCGAGCAGGGGCGAACACCGGGGAGCTGTTTTTT.

V and J are TRBV4-2 and TRBJ2-1, with D perhaps TRBD1 (5 bases). The CDR3 has 16 amino acids. The V end was cut by 2 bases, the J end by 0 bases, with 11 bases between. Germline CDR1 reads LGHNA; CDR2 reads YNFKEQ. CDR3 coding DNA: TGTGCCAGCAGCCAAAATCAGGGCAGCTCCTACAATGAGCAGTTCTTC. It specifies CASSQNQGSSYNEQFF.

The chain couples TRBV6-9 to TRBJ2-1; 8 bases are a match to TRBD2. Unmatched junction bases numbered 6, after V lost 6 bases and J lost 8 bases. CDR1 and CDR2 (germline): MNHGY, SVAAGI. This CDR3 spans 13 amino acids. The CDR3 is CASSLFGGDEQFF. CDR3 sequence (DNA): TGTGCCAGCAGCCTATTCGGGGGGGATGAGCAGTTCTTC.

CDR3 in amino acids: CSLQRGQGNYEQYF. CDR3 DNA: TGCAGCCTTCAGCGGGGACAGGGGAACTACGAGCAGTACTTC. The chain joins TRBV29-1 to TRBJ2-7; 10 positions agree with TRBD1. CDR3 size: 14 residues. The germline CDR1 and CDR2 sequences are SQVTM and ANQGSEA. V gave up 8 bases and J gave up 3 bases; unmatched junction bases: 10.

The rearrangement links TRBV7-9 to TRBJ2-3; TRBD2 matches at 10 bases. J lost 4 bases, V lost 0 bases, and 1 base had no gene match. Germline V lookup: CDR1 SEHNR, CDR2 FQNEAQ (reference sequence). The CDR3 is made up of 15 amino acids. CDR3 residues: CASSLAGLASDTQYF. Written as DNA, the CDR3 is TGTGCCAGCAGCTTAGCGGGACTAGCGTCAGATACGCAGTATTTT.

The chain combines TRBV7-6 with TRBJ1-1; 8 nucleotides agree with TRBD1. V was pared by 3 bases and J by 1 base, with 4 bases of the junction left unmatched. CDR3 length equals 15 residues. The germline V gene has CDR1 SGHVS and CDR2 FNYEAQ. CDR3 sequence: CASSLTGEGNTEAFF. In DNA, the CDR3 is TGTGCCAGCAGCTTGACAGGGGAGGGGAACACTGAAGCTTTCTTT.

The chain employs TRBV6-5 and TRBJ2-5; D might be TRBD2 (5 bases). The CDR3 spans 15 residues. The V gene lost 6 bases and the J gene lost 5 bases, with 19 bases spanning the gap. Germline CDR1 is MNHEY and CDR2 is SVGAGI. The CDR3 sequence: CASRPPTRIAETQYF. CDR3 nucleotides: TGTGCCAGCAGACCCCCCACTAGGATCGCGGAGACCCAGTACTTC.

The V and J genes are TRBV5-1 and TRBJ2-1, with D perhaps matching TRBD2 (5 bases). The CDR3 is 15 amino acids. The V end was cut by 4 bases, the J end by 8 bases, with 19 bases between. Per germline, CDR1 SGHRS and CDR2 YFSETQ. The CDR3 sequence is CASSTTGSRVDEQFF. Written as DNA, the CDR3 is TGCGCCAGCAGCACGACTGGATCGAGGGTCGATGAGCAGTTCTTC.

CDR3: CASSLGLYRNTIYF. Here the CDR3 DNA reads TGTGCCAGCAGCTTAGGGCTGTATAGAAACACCATATATTTT. The genes are TRBV7-9 and TRBJ1-3; D call uncertain. The CDR3 has 14 residues. Trimming cost V 1 base and J 5 bases, with 9 bases left between them. Germline V gene lookup returns CDR1 SEHNR and CDR2 FQNEAQ (reference sequence).

This chain links TRBV30 with TRBJ2-7; 8 bases are a match to TRBD2. Germline CDR1 is GTSNPN and CDR2 is SVGIG (reference sequence). This CDR3 has 16 amino acids. V gave up 1 base and J gave up 2 bases; unmatched junction bases: 10. The CDR3 sequence: CAWSGPPSGPTYEQYF. CDR3 DNA sequence: TGTGCCTGGAGTGGACCCCCTAGCGGGCCCACCTACGAGCAGTACTTC.

This clone was detected once. V gene TRBV7-9 combines with J gene TRBJ2-1; D gene unclear. Germline CDR1 reads SEHNR; CDR2 reads FQNEAQ (reference sequence). Trimming took off 3 bases at V and 7 bases at J, with 13 bases between the two ends. This CDR3 is built from 14 residues. The CDR3 protein is CASSFTTTRNEQFF. Written as DNA, the CDR3 is TGTGCCAGCAGCTTTACTACCACGAGGAATGAGCAGTTCTTC.

This clone has only a few counts. The gene calls are TRBV19 and TRBJ2-1; tentatively, D is TRBD2 (5 bases). The CDR3 extends over 15 amino acids. The V gene's germline CDR1 is LNHDA and CDR2 SQIVND (reference sequence). Trimming pared 3 bases from V and 4 bases from J, leaving 13 bases between. CDR3 region: CASSIRSGVYNEQFF. CDR3 in DNA: TGTGCCAGTAGTATCAGAAGCGGAGTATACAATGAGCAGTTCTTC.

This clone is a singleton in its sample. The chain has TRBV27 and TRBJ2-7; 12 nucleotides align to TRBD2. The CDR3 length is 19 residues. The germline CDR1 and CDR2 sequences are MNHEY and SMNVEV (reference sequence). V trimming: 2 bases; J trimming: 4 bases; junction bases outside the gene matches: 15. The CDR3 nucleotides read TGTGCCAGCAGTTTACAGGGTGGGCTAGCGGGAGGGCCGCGGTACGAGCAGTACTTC. Translating it yields CASSLQGGLAGGPRYEQYF.

This chain connects TRBV7-6 to TRBJ1-4; no clear D gene. This CDR3 comprises 14 residues. V lost 3 bases and J 6 bases, leaving 11 bases between the germline ends. Germline CDR1 SGHVS, CDR2 FNYEAQ. DNA for the CDR3: TGTGCCAGCAGCTTCTCCAGACTTTATGAAAAACTGTTTTTT. This gives the protein CASSFSRLYEKLFF.

This chain uses TRBV6-1 with TRBJ2-7, with 9 bases matching TRBD2. Germline trimming cut 5 bases from V and 3 bases from J; bases unmatched to any gene: 8. The germline CDR1 and CDR2 sequences are MNHNS and SASEGT. The CDR3 spans 15 residues. For the CDR3, the DNA is TGTGCCAGCAGTCTGTACCCTAGCGGGAACTACGAGCAGTACTTC. Translating gives CASSLYPSGNYEQYF.

The chain is built from TRBV18 and TRBJ2-6; maybe TRBD2 (6 bases). CDR1 and CDR2 from the germline V gene are KGHSH and LQKENI. V lost 0 bases and J 1 base, leaving 13 bases between the germline ends. This CDR3 has 18 residues. The CDR3 loop reads CASSPPTGTLSGANVLTF. The CDR3 DNA reads TGTGCCAGCTCACCACCGACCGGGACTCTTTCTGGGGCCAACGTCCTGACTTTC.